The table lists the clone carrying this T cell receptor (beta chain) with many counts. Its antigen remains unidentified. The CDR3 totals 14 residues. V lost 7 bases and J lost 5, with 16 bases in between. Per germline, CDR1 ENHRY and CDR2 SYGVKD. These data are taken from a study of T-cell reconstitution after alpha-beta-depleted transplantation in children. General observations from the study: Once a year had passed after transplant, T-cell counts and diversity came mostly from newly produced T cells. Recipient T cells and thymic progenitors that survived were the source of the high TCRbeta diversity seen at day 60 in some patients. In patients about two months after transplant, alpha-beta T cells reportedly arose from several hundred expanded graft clones.

The TCRbeta library was prepared with unique molecular identifiers. TCRdb itself ran the PCR reads through MiXCR, one entry per CDR3 protein. The sample holds 600,000 to 700,000 distinct CDR3 sequences; roughly 13% are singletons and the top ten take about 0.77%. Sequences were derived from PBMCs, sampled before TCRalphabeta/CD19-depleted stem cell transplant. V usage is TRBV10-3 and J usage is TRBJ2-3; a weak D match, TRBD1 (7 bases). This receptor was obtained from a girl aged 2 to 9 with congenital amegakaryocytic thrombocytopenia, due to receive a stem cell transplant. The CDR3 here is CAIKSGDREDTQYF. CDR3 DNA: TGTGCCATCAAATCGGGGGACAGAGAAGATACGCAGTATTTT.